At least ten counts were recorded for the clone carrying this T cell receptor beta chain. Its antigen is unidentified. This specimen belongs to a study of T-cell reconstitution after alpha-beta-depleted transplantation in children. Preparation of the TCRbeta library used unique molecular identifiers. TCRdb itself ran the PCR reads through MiXCR, one entry per CDR3 protein. The sample has nearly 250,000 distinct CDR3 sequences; approximately 8.9% are singletons. Overall study results and limits: Once a year had passed after transplant, T-cell counts and diversity came mostly from newly produced T cells. Several hundred rapidly expanded clones from non-depleted graft cells reportedly supplied alpha-beta T cells about two months post-transplant. Elevated TCRbeta diversity at day 60 was traced, in some patients, to surviving recipient T cells and thymic progenitors.

Germline V gene sequence: CDR1 SGHVS, CDR2 FNYEAQ. The CDR3 consists of 17 residues. The ends lost 0 bases at V and 1 base at J; junction bases unmatched: 3. The chain is built from TRBV7-6 and TRBJ2-3; 11 nucleotides align to TRBD2. The sequence derives from a male patient younger than 18 who had a stem cell transplant for acute lymphoblastic leukemia, so the T cells may come from the graft donor. The input for sequencing was PBMCs, mostly from graft donor cells, taken 180 days after TCRalphabeta/CD19-depleted stem cell transplant. CDR3 in amino acids: CASSLAGLAARTDTQYF. The CDR3 coding sequence is TGTGCCAGCAGCTTAGCGGGACTAGCGGCCCGCACAGATACGCAGTATTTT. The full variable domain, in which reference TRBV7-6 and TRBJ2-3 provide the parts outside the CDR3, is GAGVSQSPRYKVTKRGQDVALRCDPISGHVSLYWYRQALGQGPEFLTYFNYEAQQDKSGLPNDRFSAERPEGSISTLTIQRTEQRDSAMYRCASSLAGLAARTDTQYFGPGTRLTVL.